Detailed here is one TCR beta chain. In the study's own analysis: Quantification of nucleated cells was approximated via reference gene primer amplification. Method: immunoSEQ multiplex PCR; TCRdb's copy keeps in-frame clones and lacks some. For V, J and clone size, that table is used; D and trimming come from the DNA. The repertoire holds about 75,000 clones, with under 80% as singletons. This CDR3 is 15 amino acids long. V trimming: 3 bases; J trimming: 3 bases; junction bases outside the gene matches: 7. The germline CDR1 and CDR2 sequences are LNHDA and SQIVND (reference sequence). This specimen comes from a study of blood T cell repertoires in COVID-19.

V usage is TRBV19 and J usage is TRBJ1-2; 7 nucleotides agree with TRBD1. The sequenced material came from peripheral blood. The clonotype originates from a human donor with acute or convalescent COVID-19. The donor label of this sample is uncertain. The CDR3 loop reads CASSIRQGGDYGYTF. CDR3 coding DNA: TGTGCCAGTAGTATTCGACAGGGAGGAGACTATGGCTACACCTTC.